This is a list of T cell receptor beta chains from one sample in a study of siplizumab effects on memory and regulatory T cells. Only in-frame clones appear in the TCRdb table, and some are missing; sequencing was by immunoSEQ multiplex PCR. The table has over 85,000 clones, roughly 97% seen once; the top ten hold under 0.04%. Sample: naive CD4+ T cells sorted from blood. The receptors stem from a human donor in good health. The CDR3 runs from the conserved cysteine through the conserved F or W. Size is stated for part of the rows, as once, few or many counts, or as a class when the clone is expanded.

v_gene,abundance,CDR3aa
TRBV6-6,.,CASSDSVSNQPQHF
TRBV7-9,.,CASSLVETRRETQYF
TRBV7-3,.,CASSLGIEGTGELFF
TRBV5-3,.,CARSPGLGPDEQYF
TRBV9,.,CASSAQGTTDTQYF
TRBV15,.,CATSRDGSYEQYF
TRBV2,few,CASTPGLVSSSYNEQFF
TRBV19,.,CASSIVGGQETQYF
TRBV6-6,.,CASRDSTNEKLFF
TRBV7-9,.,CASSLRTGDYGYTF
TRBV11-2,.,CASSHRGLTEAFF
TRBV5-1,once,CASSLSPGLAGASWETQYF
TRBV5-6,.,CASSFRTSGGTGELFF
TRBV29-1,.,CSVSPDETQYF
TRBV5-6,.,CASSSTGVSATQYF
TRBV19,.,CASSLTSGVGEQYF
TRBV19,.,CASSIWTPNTEAFF
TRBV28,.,CASSLLMGGADTEAFF
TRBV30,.,CAWSPGDRASDTQYF
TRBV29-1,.,CSVGTERYTF
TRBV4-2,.,CASSRDGGETQYF
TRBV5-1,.,CASSRAGTGGGNGYTF
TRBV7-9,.,CASSSSGGADEQFF
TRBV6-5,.,CASSAGTVTQPQHF
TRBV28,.,CASSYLPPGTGNGYTF
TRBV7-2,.,CASSLRRQGNYGYTF
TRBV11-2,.,CASSLGGQGVNTEAFF
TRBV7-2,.,CASSPRGTFREQYF
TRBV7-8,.,CASSLGTANYGYTF
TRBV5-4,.,CASRMGGSPRTLHF
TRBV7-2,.,CASSPYSGRDTEAFF
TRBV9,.,CASSGGTSGASRELFF
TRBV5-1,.,CASTLAGGRYEQYF
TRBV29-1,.,CSVEEEQGRIQYF
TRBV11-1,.,CASSPRTSPYTQYF
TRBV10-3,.,CAIRDPSGETTGELFF
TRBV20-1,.,CSASRRVGYTF
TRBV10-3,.,CASGQATTEAFF
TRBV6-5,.,CASSYSWGPSYEQYF
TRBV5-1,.,CASSTGQMNTEAFF
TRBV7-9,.,CASSPGLAGSSYEQYF
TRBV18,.,CASSPSWGYTF
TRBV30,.,CAWSEHLGELHTEAFF
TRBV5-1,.,CASNSGQGHNEQFF
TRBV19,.,CASVPPGQETQYF
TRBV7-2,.,CASSLSRRGWDTQYF
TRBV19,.,CASTGRGRPATNEKLFF
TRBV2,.,CASRAQGAGTDTQYF